This T cell receptor beta chain was obtained from a study of OX40 agonist ivuxolimab in advanced cancers. Turning to the study itself: Partial responses were achieved by three patients: one hepatocellular carcinoma, two cutaneous melanoma.

Looked up from germline, CDR1 is SGHDT and CDR2 is YYEEEE. The CDR3 consists of 17 residues. The germline V and J ends were trimmed by 2 bases and 7 bases, with 22 bases remaining between them. The repertoire was sequenced with immunoSEQ multiplex PCR; TCRdb's copy has only in-frame clones and lacks some. The sample records about 100,000 clones, around 91% being singletons. Notes on the study in general: Several nonresponders also turned out to have low normalized T-cell clonal expansion.

Peripheral blood came from all dose cohorts at three timepoints. As for this clone: Its specificity is unknown.

This chain uses TRBV5-6 with TRBJ1-3; a weak D match, TRBD1 (5 bases). The TCR was taken from an adult with an advanced solid tumor such as melanoma, head and neck, liver or kidney cancer. Material: CD4+ or CD8+ T cells sorted from blood, obtained in a trial of the OX40 agonist ivuxolimab. CDR3 amino acids: CASSFRGSGTPRNTIYF. DNA of the CDR3: TGTGCCAGCAGCTTCCGGGGGTCCGGGACTCCCAGGAACACCATATATTTT.